The source of this T cell receptor (beta chain) is a study of human T cells and chemical hapten exposure. Study context: Largely, small differences in pooled library volume made per-sample TCR yields vary.

Trimming removed 7 bases at V and 5 bases at J, with 15 bases between. Per germline, CDR1 MDHEN and CDR2 SYDVKM. The CDR3 runs to 14 residues. The time point denotes: healthy volunteer bleed at 2 weeks. Extraction of total RNA was performed on unfractionated whole blood. TCRdb re-derived calls from the RACE reads in MiXCR, one entry per CDR3 protein. The sample consists of 50,000 or so distinct CDR3 sequences, about 4.8% of them appearing once. This clonotype occurred a few times. V and J are TRBV28 and TRBJ2-1; D call uncertain. Sequenced sample: whole blood. This clonotype originated in a human donor in good health. Some clones in this sample may be carry-over from other donors' samples. The CDR3 DNA sequence: TGTGCCAGCATTTCGTTCTTGGGGAACAATGAGCAGTTCTTC. As protein: CASISFLGNNEQFF.